Below, 12 T cell receptor beta chains from the same sample are listed, as sequenced in a study of breast tumors, draining lymph nodes, adjacent tissues. Breast cancer patients provided tissue from their axillary draining lymph nodes. TCRdb itself ran the multiplex PCR reads through MiXCR, one entry per CDR3 protein. The repertoire holds fewer than 250,000 distinct CDR3 sequences, approximately 29% seen once, with approximately 1.4% in the top ten. The sample comprised axillary lymph node tissue. These receptors were collected from a female donor with breast cancer. Some clones in this sample may be carry-over from other donors' samples.

With regard to this clonotype: Given the absence of the conserved phenylalanine or tryptophan at the CDR3 end, a read error is likely. It is unclear where the CDR3 begins or ends on the DNA, so no DNA is shown, and the CDR3 is as TCRdb lists it. CDR3 sequence reads: CASSAEAKQGPTLKLSL. This sequence joins TRBV9 and TRBJ2-3; TRBD1, as called in the table, went unchecked against the DNA. The CDR3 is 17 amino acids in total, end residues counted. Germline CDR1 and CDR2: SGDLS and YYNGEE.

This chain joins TRBV19 and TRBJ1-5; 7 nucleotides agree with TRBD1. CDR1 and CDR2 from the germline V gene are LNHDA and SQIVND (reference sequence). CDR3 size: 20 residues. The trim removed 6 bases at V and 2 bases at J, leaving 22 bases unmatched. Here the CDR3 reads CASSKQGVGWTQGGNQPQHF. As DNA, the CDR3 is TGTGCCAGTAGCAAGCAAGGAGTCGGCTGGACTCAGGGGGGCAATCAGCCCCAGCATTTT.

This clonotype was detected many times. The rearrangement uses TRBV7-2 and TRBJ2-1; D is perhaps TRBD2 (5 bases). The CDR3 covers 15 residues. Germline V gene data show CDR1 as SGHTA and CDR2 as FQGNSA. Trimming cost V 2 bases and J 2 bases, with 10 bases left between them. The CDR3 sequence is CASSLNGGPYNEQFF. CDR3 bases: TGTGCCAGCAGCTTAAATGGCGGGCCCTACAATGAGCAGTTCTTC.

As to this clonotype: This may stem from a read error, because a much larger clone lies one nucleotide away. V is TRBV6-5 and J is TRBJ2-5; tentative D call: TRBD1 (6 bases). This CDR3 comprises 14 residues. Germline CDR1 and CDR2: MNHEY and SVGAGI. Written as DNA, the CDR3 is TGTGCCAGCAGTCACTCGGGCCGGGGTGGGGGCCAGTGCTTC. Translated, it gives CASSHSGRGGGQCF.

The gene calls are TRBV20-1 and TRBJ1-2, with 7 bases lining up with TRBD1. This CDR3 is 14 amino acids long. Germline trimming cut 3 bases from V and 3 bases from J; bases unmatched to any gene: 7. Germline V CDR1 and CDR2: DFQATT, SNEGSKA (reference sequence). CDR3 in amino acids: CSARDSGTDYGYTF. The CDR3 DNA reads as TGCAGTGCTAGGGATTCCGGGACAGACTATGGCTACACCTTC.

The table lists this clonotype with many counts. CDR3 sequence (DNA): TGCAGCGTTGATGCTCCCGCTAGCGCCCTCTACAATGAGCAGTTCTTC. Its translation is CSVDAPASALYNEQFF. The V gene is TRBV29-1, the J gene TRBJ2-1, with D tentatively TRBD2 (6 bases). Trimming shortened V by 3 bases and J by 3 bases, and 18 bases separated the two germline ends. The CDR3 runs 16 residues. The germline V gene has CDR1 SQVTM and CDR2 ANQGSEA.

The chain has TRBV7-7 and TRBJ2-5; 7 bases are shared with TRBD2. Germline CDR1 is SSHAT and CDR2 is FNYEAQ (reference sequence). The CDR3 runs to 15 residues. The CDR3 DNA reads as TGTGCTAGAGATCTGGCTAGCGGAAACCAAGAGACCCAGTACTTC. Translation: CARDLASGNQETQYF.

As concerns this clonotype: Because it lacks the conserved phenylalanine or tryptophan at the end, this CDR3 is likely a read error. No DNA is shown, since the ends of the CDR3 on it are uncertain; the CDR3 is the one TCRdb lists. The chain employs TRBV7-2 and TRBJ2-1. Inclusive of both ends, the CDR3 amounts to 11 amino acids. Germline V gene lookup returns CDR1 SGHTA and CDR2 FQGNSA. The CDR3 is CASSLRNATIY.

CDR3 residues: CASSLGGGRSQETQYF. For the CDR3, the DNA is TGTGCCAGCAGCTTGGGGGGGGGGCGCTCACAAGAGACCCAGTACTTC. J is TRBJ2-5 and V is TRBV5-4; weak D call: TRBD2 (7 bases). Between the trimmed V and J ends, which lost 0 bases and 2 bases, there was a span of 14 bases. The CDR3 is 16 residues long. CDR1 and CDR2 from the germline V gene are SGHNT and YYREEE (reference sequence).

This clonotype was counted ten times or more. The chain employs TRBV7-9 and TRBJ2-1; D is unresolved. Germline V gene sequence: CDR1 SEHNR, CDR2 FQNEAQ (reference sequence). Trimming removed 4 bases from V and 6 bases from J, with 10 bases in between. This CDR3 contains 13 residues. The CDR3 loop is CASSSATINEQFF. The CDR3 DNA follows: TGTGCCAGCAGCTCGGCGACAATCAATGAGCAGTTCTTC. Using reference TRBV7-9 and TRBJ2-1 for the parts outside the CDR3, the full variable domain is DTGVSQNPRHKITKRGQNVTFRCDPISEHNRLYWYRQTLGQGPEFLTYFQNEAQLEKSRLLSDRFSAERPKGSFSTLEIQRTEQGDSAMYLCASSSATINEQFFGPGTRLTVL.

At least ten counts were recorded for this clonotype. This chain links TRBV20-1 with TRBJ2-7; unclear D gene. Deletions cut 2 bases from V and 2 bases from J, with 13 bases between. Germline V gene lookup returns CDR1 DFQATT and CDR2 SNEGSKA (reference sequence). The CDR3 loop spans 14 amino acids. The CDR3 spells CSARPRVLPYEQYF. Here the CDR3 DNA reads TGCAGTGCTAGACCTAGGGTGCTCCCCTACGAGCAGTACTTC.

This clonotype appeared many times. This sequence joins TRBV20-1 and TRBJ2-7; the D gene is possibly TRBD1 (6 bases). The germline gives CDR1 DFQATT, CDR2 SNEGSKA (reference sequence). Trimming took 5 bases from V and 3 from J, leaving 8 bases between them. This CDR3 region has 11 residues. The CDR3 DNA reads TGCAGTGCTCACAGGGACTACGAGCAGTACTTC. Its protein is CSAHRDYEQYF.